Following are 21 T cell receptor beta chains from one sample sequenced in a study of control samples from healthy donors and cancer patients. TCRdb's table, derived via immunoSEQ multiplex PCR, lists solely in-frame clones and lacks some. The profile shows some 94,000 clones, approximately 88% of them singletons. What was sequenced was PBMCs. Receptors were obtained from a woman aged 45-60 years with colorectal cancer.

This chain uses TRBV4-1 with TRBJ1-6; 7 bases are shared with TRBD1. The CDR3 consists of 14 residues. The V and J ends lost 4 bases and 9 bases, in that order; junction bases with no gene match: 6. Germline V CDR1 and CDR2: MGHRA, YSYEKL. CDR3 nucleotide sequence: TGCGCCAGCAGCCCCGACAGGGTGGGTTCACCCCTCCACTTT. Protein product: CASSPDRVGSPLHF.

This sequence joins TRBV27 and TRBJ1-2; weak D call: TRBD1 (5 bases). Trimming took 8 bases from V and 3 from J, leaving 13 bases between them. This CDR3 comprises 13 residues. Germline V gene data show CDR1 as MNHEY and CDR2 as SMNVEV (reference sequence). The CDR3 is CASWGVGDYGYTF. CDR3 sequence (DNA): TGTGCCAGCTGGGGGGTGGGGGACTATGGCTACACCTTC.

The chain has TRBV4-1 and TRBJ1-2; D remains unclear. Deletions cut 1 base from V and 0 bases from J, with 12 bases between. Germline values: CDR1 MGHRA, CDR2 YSYEKL. This CDR3 contains 16 residues. The CDR3 here is CASSQGRAATNYGYTF. CDR3 DNA sequence: TGCGCCAGCAGCCAAGGTCGGGCAGCTACTAACTATGGCTACACCTTC.

This chain uses TRBV4-3 with TRBJ2-1; 8 nucleotides align to TRBD2. Trimming cost V 3 bases and J 0 bases; bases outside gene matches: 7. This CDR3 comprises 17 residues. CDR1 and CDR2 (germline): LGHNA, YSLEER. The CDR3 nucleotides are TGCGCCAGCAGCCAGGACGAAGCGGGGGCCTCCTACAATGAGCAGTTCTTC. Amino acid sequence: CASSQDEAGASYNEQFF.

The chain couples TRBV7-2 to TRBJ2-6; perhaps TRBD1 as D (5 bases). The V gene lost 5 bases and the J gene lost 4 bases, with 12 bases spanning the gap. This CDR3 is 15 amino acids long. Germline CDR1 reads SGHTA; CDR2 reads FQGNSA. This CDR3 is CASSKDMLGANVLTF. The CDR3 DNA sequence: TGTGCCAGCAGCAAGGACATGTTGGGGGCCAACGTCCTGACTTTC.

This chain uses TRBV7-3 with TRBJ2-6; the D call may be TRBD1 or TRBD2 (5 bases each). Germline CDR1 reads SGHTA; CDR2 reads FQGTGA. Trimming removed 6 bases at V and 2 bases at J, with 23 bases between. This CDR3 region has 19 residues. The CDR3 DNA is TGTGCCAGCAGATCTGCGGGCGACAGCCCGTACCCTGGGGCCAACGTCCTGACTTTC. This encodes CASRSAGDSPYPGANVLTF.

This clone was seen a single time. This chain connects TRBV25-1 to TRBJ2-5, with 8 bases identical to TRBD1. The V gene end was trimmed by 2 bases and the J gene end by 5 bases; junction bases not matched to a gene: 4. The CDR3 is made up of 14 amino acids. The V gene's germline CDR1 is MGHDK and CDR2 SYGVNS. The CDR3 DNA is TGTGCCAGCAGTGAAGACAGGGGATTTGAGACCCAGTACTTC. Translation gives CASSEDRGFETQYF.

The chain links TRBV3-1 (or the pseudogene TRBV3-2) to TRBJ1-1; D unresolved. Germline lookup yields CDR1 LGHDT and CDR2 YNNKEL (reference sequence). V shed 0 bases and J shed 4 bases, with 6 bases lying between them. The CDR3 runs to 13 residues. CDR3 nucleotide sequence: TGTGCCAGCAGCCAAGATGGGTCCACTGAAGCTTTCTTT. Its translation: CASSQDGSTEAFF.

DNA of the CDR3: TGTGCCAGCAGTGGGACAGGAAACTATGGCTACACCTTC. Its protein is CASSGTGNYGYTF. This chain uses TRBV2 with TRBJ1-2, with 7 nucleotides matching TRBD1. The V and J ends lost 4 bases and 2 bases, in that order; junction bases with no gene match: 1. The CDR3 consists of 13 residues. CDR1 SNHLY and CDR2 FYNNEI come from the germline V gene.

This clone was seen just once. The CDR3 bases are TGTGCCAGCAGCCAAGCCAGGAATAGAGGGGAGCTGTTTTTT. It is translated as CASSQARNRGELFF. The gene calls are TRBV14 and TRBJ2-2; D is unclear. The CDR3 covers 14 residues. The germline V and J ends were trimmed by 1 base and 8 bases, with 11 bases remaining between them. In germline, CDR1 is SGHDN, CDR2 FVKESK.

The V gene is TRBV24-1, the J gene TRBJ1-5; D is possibly TRBD1 (5 bases). V dropped 7 bases and J dropped 9 bases, with 18 bases sitting between them. The germline V gene encodes CDR1 KGHDR and CDR2 SFDVKD. The CDR3 loop spans 14 amino acids. The CDR3 DNA is TGTGCCACCAGGTTCGGGACGGTAAAAAGGCCCCAGCATTTT. Protein product: CATRFGTVKRPQHF.

J is TRBJ1-5 and V is TRBV12-5, with 11 positions matching TRBD1. J lost 6 bases, V lost 1 base, and 5 bases had no gene match. The CDR3 is 16 residues long. Germline lookup yields CDR1 LGHNT and CDR2 FRNRAP. The DNA for the CDR3 is TGTGCTAGTGGTTTGGGACCGGACAGGGGGCCTCAGCCCCAGCATTTT. As protein: CASGLGPDRGPQPQHF.

The J gene is TRBJ1-2, the V gene TRBV29-1, with 11 bases lining up with TRBD1. Germline V gene lookup returns CDR1 SQVTM and CDR2 ANQGSEA. The CDR3 contains 12 residues. V lost 7 bases to trimming and J lost 7 bases; unmatched junction nucleotides: 5. The CDR3 sequence: CSARTGGFGYTF. The CDR3 DNA sequence: TGCAGCGCCCGGACAGGGGGCTTTGGCTACACCTTC.

This chain joins TRBV10-3 and TRBJ1-2, with a weak D call TRBD1 (5 bases). Trimming took 7 bases from V and 2 from J, leaving 8 bases between them. This CDR3 is built from 12 residues. Germline loops: CDR1 ENHRY, CDR2 SYGVKD. This CDR3 reads CAITRDNYGYTF. For the CDR3, the DNA is TGTGCCATCACCCGGGACAACTATGGCTACACCTTC.

V gene TRBV12-3 or TRBV12-4 combines with J gene TRBJ2-2, with no clear D. This CDR3 has 13 amino acids. V lost 7 bases and J 7 bases, leaving 13 bases between the germline ends. The DNA of the CDR3 is TGTGCCAGCACCACAGACGTGGGCGGGGAGCTGTTTTTT. It encodes CASTTDVGGELFF.

V is TRBV4-1 and J is TRBJ2-5, with TRBD2 matching 11 bases. The CDR3 has 16 amino acids. CDR1 is MGHRA, CDR2 YSYEKL, per germline. With 5 bases clipped from V and 0 bases from J, the junction kept 5 bases outside the gene matches. CDR3 in amino acids: CASSSRLAGYQETQYF. The DNA of the CDR3 is TGCGCCAGCAGCTCCCGACTAGCGGGGTACCAAGAGACCCAGTACTTC.

The chain uses TRBV7-3 and TRBJ2-2; 10 nucleotides agree with TRBD1. Germline V gives CDR1 SGHTA, CDR2 FQGTGA. The CDR3 contains 16 residues. The J segment lost 1 base and the V segment lost 4 bases, leaving 3 bases of the junction unmatched. The CDR3 loop reads CASSSRTGGNTGELFF. The CDR3 DNA is TGTGCCAGCAGCTCCAGGACAGGGGGGAACACCGGGGAGCTGTTTTTT.

This chain joins TRBV6-5 and TRBJ2-2; 8 nucleotides line up with TRBD1. J lost 7 bases, V lost 4 bases, and 5 bases had no gene match. Germline CDR1 is MNHEY and CDR2 is SVGAGI. This CDR3 is built from 14 residues. CDR3 DNA sequence: TGTGCCAGCAGTTTGACAGGGGCTTTCGGGGAGCTGTTTTTT. This encodes CASSLTGAFGELFF.

The V call is TRBV30, the J call TRBJ1-2; 9 nucleotides line up with TRBD1. The J segment lost 6 bases and the V segment lost 2 bases, leaving 16 bases of the junction unmatched. Germline V lookup: CDR1 GTSNPN, CDR2 SVGIG (reference sequence). There are 17 residues in the CDR3. In DNA form, the CDR3 reads TGTGCCTGGAGTTCCTCCGGGACAGGGTATTCATTCGATGGCTACACCTTC. This gives the protein CAWSSSGTGYSFDGYTF.

Remarks on this clone: At the DNA level, this CDR3 is encoded by other sequences in the same sample as well. This rearrangement joins TRBV3-1 (or the pseudogene TRBV3-2) to TRBJ1-4; D call uncertain. Germline CDR1 LGHDT, CDR2 YNNKEL (reference sequence). The V gene lost 3 bases and the J gene lost 0 bases, with 5 bases spanning the gap. CDR3 length: 14 residues. The chain's CDR3 is CASSQGATNEKLFF. CDR3 coding DNA: TGTGCCAGCAGCCAGGGAGCAACTAATGAAAAACTGTTTTTT.

The J gene is TRBJ2-7, the V gene TRBV21-1; TRBD1 reflects the table's D call only, with no check against the DNA. TRBV21-1 is flagged as a pseudogene. The CDR3 is 14 amino acids. The CDR3 nucleotides read TGTGCCAGCAGCAATTTTGCCAGGCACCACGAGCAGTACGTC. This codes for CASSNFARHHEQYV.